This T cell receptor beta chain appears in the sequencing data of a study of regulatory T cells in long-lasting Graves disease. Time point described: newly diagnosed GD, antithyroid drugs for less than 3 months. PBMCs were the source of the RNA used for TCR sequencing. In this cohort, patients came from an endocrinology department located in Xi'an, China. This CDR3 contains 14 residues. With 5 bases removed from V and 3 bases from J, the gap between germline ends came to 12 bases. Germline lookup yields CDR1 MNHNS and CDR2 SASEGT. At least ten counts were recorded for this clonotype. Assembly of TCR beta libraries relied on iRepertoire HTBI primers together with Arm-PCR of CDR3 regions. One entry per CDR3 protein, called by TCRdb with MiXCR from the multiplex PCR reads. The table includes 350,000 to 550,000 distinct CDR3 sequences, 13% to 15% detected once. These same data were also listed under a study on T cells in Graves' hyperthyroidism and ophthalmopathy. In that study: Patients aged 18 to 65 had newly diagnosed hyperthyroidism lasting under 2 months. The HTBI primer set drove a first-round RT-PCR of the TCR CDR3. The model made its ophthalmopathy prediction, and onset followed a median roughly 6.5 months later.

The chain joins TRBV6-1 to TRBJ2-3; perhaps D is TRBD1 or TRBD2 (5 bases each). This sequence was found in a woman aged 45-65 years with Graves disease. Specimen: peripheral blood mononuclear cells (PBMCs), collected at new diagnosis, from a patient treated with antithyroid drugs. CDR3 sequence (DNA): TGTGCCAGCAGTCCGGGACGGCAGACAGATACGCAGTATTTT. Amino acids: CASSPGRQTDTQYF.